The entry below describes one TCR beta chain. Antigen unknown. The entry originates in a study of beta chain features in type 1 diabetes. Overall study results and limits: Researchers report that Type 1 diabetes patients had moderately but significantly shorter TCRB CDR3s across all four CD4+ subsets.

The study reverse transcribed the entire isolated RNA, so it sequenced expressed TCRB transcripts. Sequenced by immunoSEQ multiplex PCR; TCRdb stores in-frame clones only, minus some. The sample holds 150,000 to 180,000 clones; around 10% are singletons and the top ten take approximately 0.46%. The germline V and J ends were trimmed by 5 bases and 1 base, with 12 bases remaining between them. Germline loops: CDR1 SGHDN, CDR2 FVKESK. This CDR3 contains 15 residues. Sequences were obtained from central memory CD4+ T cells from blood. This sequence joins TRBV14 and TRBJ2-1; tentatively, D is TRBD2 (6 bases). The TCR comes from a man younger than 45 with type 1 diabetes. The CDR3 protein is CASSGTGTSYNEQFF. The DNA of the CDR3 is TGTGCCAGCAGCGGTACCGGGACTTCCTACAATGAGCAGTTCTTC.